Listed below are T cell receptor beta chains from one sample, sequenced in a study of cytomegalovirus exposure and HLA in healthy donors. Only in-frame clones appear in the TCRdb table, and some are missing; sequencing was by immunoSEQ multiplex PCR. The top ten clones hold about 0.8% of a sample with some 200,000 clones, 82% of them seen once. The specimen sequenced was PBMCs. These receptors all stem from a woman aged 18 to 35 in good health and CMV-seronegative. The CDR3 runs from the conserved cysteine through the conserved F or W. Each record gives: J gene, clone size, D gene, V gene, CDR3 protein, CDR3 DNA. D genes are given only for firm matches. Only part of the rows carry a size: once, few, many, or a class if the clone is expanded.

TRBJ2-7 | once | . | TRBV5-1 | CASSFMDSSYEQYF | TGCGCCAGCAGCTTCATGGACAGCTCCTACGAGCAGTACTTC
TRBJ2-7 | . | TRBD1 | TRBV6-5 | CASSYWGQGAPYEQYF | TGTGCCAGCAGTTACTGGGGACAGGGGGCCCCCTACGAGCAGTACTTC
TRBJ1-1 | . | . | TRBV19 | CASSAGLTEAFF | TGTGCCAGTAGTGCGGGCCTCACTGAAGCTTTCTTT
TRBJ2-3 | few | . | TRBV19 | CASSIKLRTDTQYF | TGTGCCAGTAGTATTAAGCTACGCACAGATACGCAGTATTTT
TRBJ2-1 | few | TRBD2 | TRBV27 | CASTMGLANNEQFF | TGTGCCAGCACAATGGGACTAGCGAACAATGAGCAGTTCTTC
TRBJ2-3 | . | TRBD2 | TRBV6-4 | CASSDGGGGGTDTQYF | TGTGCCAGCAGTGACGGCGGGGGGGGAGGTACAGATACGCAGTATTTT
TRBJ2-5 | . | TRBD2 | TRBV7-9 | CASSSAGGAQETQYF | TGTGCCAGCAGCTCGGCGGGGGGAGCTCAAGAGACCCAGTACTTC
TRBJ2-1 | . | . | TRBV21-1 | CASSKVRQFSYNEQFF | TGTGCCAGCAGCAAAGTTCGACAGTTCTCCTACAATGAGCAGTTCTTC
TRBJ2-1 | . | . | TRBV6-1 | CASSESPAASSYNEQFF | TGTGCCAGCAGTGAGTCCCCAGCGGCGAGCTCCTACAATGAGCAGTTCTTC
TRBJ2-7 | . | . | TRBV7-8 | CASSLEGGGSYEQYF | TGTGCCAGCAGCTTAGAAGGGGGGGGGTCCTACGAGCAGTACTTC
TRBJ2-2 | . | TRBD2 | TRBV6-5 | CASRSGKGNGELFF | TGTGCCAGCAGGAGCGGGAAGGGGAACGGGGAGCTGTTTTTT
TRBJ2-2 | . | . | TRBV7-3 | CASSFITRTGTGELFF | TGTGCCAGCAGCTTTATCACTAGGACGGGTACCGGGGAGCTGTTTTTT
TRBJ1-3 | . | . | TRBV2 | CASSGQGNTIYF | TGTGCCAGCAGTGGTCAGGGAAACACCATATATTTT
TRBJ2-7 | . | . | TRBV7-9 | CASSLGTSSHEQYF | TGTGCCAGCAGCTTAGGTACTAGCAGCCACGAGCAGTACTTC
TRBJ1-1 | . | TRBD1 | TRBV25-1 | CASRDRGKPEAFF | TGTGCCAGCAGAGACAGGGGGAAGCCTGAAGCTTTCTTT
TRBJ2-7 | . | TRBD2 | TRBV5-1 | CASSGGTSGIYEQYF | TGCGCCAGCAGCGGCGGGACTAGCGGGATCTACGAGCAGTACTTC
TRBJ2-2 | . | TRBD2 | TRBV2 | CASRSPHTSGRPTGELFF | TGTGCCAGCAGATCCCCCCATACTAGCGGGAGGCCCACCGGGGAGCTGTTTTTT
TRBJ2-1 | once | TRBD2 | TRBV7-9 | CASSLGTSGSSYNEQFF | TGTGCCAGCAGCTTAGGGACTAGCGGGAGCTCCTACAATGAGCAGTTCTTC
TRBJ2-2 | . | . | TRBV7-2 | CASSFDLSGELFF | TGTGCCAGCAGCTTCGATCTATCCGGGGAGCTGTTTTTT
TRBJ1-3 | . | . | TRBV25-1 | CASRSYGNTIYF | TGTGCCAGCCGTTCCTATGGAAACACCATATATTTT
TRBJ1-1 | . | . | TRBV7-9 | CSSSQTVGSRGTEAFF | TGTTCCAGCAGCCAGACTGTGGGGAGCCGGGGCACTGAAGCTTTCTTT
TRBJ2-7 | . | TRBD2 | TRBV6-1 | CASIVASGSYEQYF | TGTGCCAGCATAGTGGCTAGCGGCTCCTACGAGCAGTACTTC
TRBJ2-1 | . | . | TRBV12-5 | CASGLSSGTGSYNEQFF | TGTGCTAGTGGTTTGTCTTCCGGGACTGGCTCCTACAATGAGCAGTTCTTC
TRBJ1-2 | once | TRBD1 | TRBV2 | CASSDMGDRDADGYTF | TGTGCCAGCAGTGATATGGGGGACAGGGATGCGGATGGCTACACCTTC
TRBJ2-3 | . | . | TRBV4-2 | CASSQDKGGGPGTDTQYF | TGTGCCAGCAGCCAAGATAAAGGGGGAGGGCCGGGCACAGATACGCAGTATTTT
TRBJ1-2 | . | . | TRBV5-5 | CASVRQDYGYTF | TGTGCCAGCGTACGACAGGACTATGGCTACACCTTC
TRBJ1-1 | . | TRBD1 | TRBV7-8 | CASRLGTGFTEAFF | TGTGCCAGCAGATTAGGGACAGGGTTCACTGAAGCTTTCTTT
TRBJ2-3 | . | TRBD2 | TRBV11-3 | CASSLGTLAGTDTQYF | TGTGCCAGCAGCTTAGGAACGCTAGCGGGTACAGATACGCAGTATTTT
TRBJ2-3 | . | . | TRBV19 | CASTDRDTQYF | TGTGCCAGTACCGACAGAGATACGCAGTATTTT
TRBJ2-1 | . | . | TRBV4-2 | CASSQEKDSYYNEQFF | TGTGCCAGCAGCCAAGAGAAGGACTCCTACTACAATGAGCAGTTCTTC
TRBJ2-7 | . | . | TRBV27 | CASSLVGYPSYEQYF | TGTGCCAGCAGTTTAGTGGGCTATCCCTCCTACGAGCAGTACTTC
TRBJ2-6 | . | . | TRBV2 | CASKKESGANVLTF | TGTGCCAGCAAAAAGGAGTCTGGGGCCAACGTCCTGACTTTC
TRBJ2-1 | once | . | TRBV7-9 | CASSSGQSSYNEQFF | TGTGCCAGCAGCTCAGGACAGAGCTCCTACAATGAGCAGTTCTTC
TRBJ1-2 | . | . | TRBV18 | CASSPEQAYGYTF | TGTGCCAGCTCACCGGAACAGGCTTATGGCTACACCTTC
TRBJ1-4 | . | . | TRBV5-1 | CASSLGTLATNEKLFF | TGCGCCAGCAGCTTGGGGACTTTAGCAACTAATGAAAAACTGTTTTTT
TRBJ1-1 | . | . | TRBV18 | CASSRDQGLNTEAFF | TGTGCCAGCTCACGAGATCAGGGGTTGAACACTGAAGCTTTCTTT
TRBJ2-7 | few | . | TRBV6-9 | CASRRSDEGDDQPSLSFYEQYF | TGTGCCAGCAGGCGTAGTGACGAGGGTGACGATCAGCCATCCCTCAGTTTCTACGAGCAGTACTTC
TRBJ2-7 | few | TRBD2 | TRBV29-1 | CSVEPSGDSYEQYF | TGCAGCGTTGAACCTAGCGGGGATTCCTACGAGCAGTACTTC
TRBJ2-1 | . | TRBD2 | TRBV7-2 | CASSPPGLAGGDEQFF | TGTGCCAGCAGCCCTCCGGGACTAGCGGGAGGTGATGAGCAGTTCTTC
TRBJ2-1 | . | . | TRBV2 | CASSVILLYNEQFF | TGTGCCAGCAGTGTCATACTACTCTACAATGAGCAGTTCTTC
TRBJ2-3 | . | TRBD2 | TRBV23-1 | CASSQPTPMAGGLDTQYF | TGCGCCAGCAGTCAACCCACCCCAATGGCGGGGGGCTTAGATACGCAGTATTTT
TRBJ2-3 | . | . | TRBV6-5 | CASRTFFSTDTQYF | TGTGCCAGCAGGACATTTTTTAGCACAGATACGCAGTATTTT
TRBJ2-3 | . | TRBD2 | TRBV25-1 | CASSPPPAGGPHTQYF | TGTGCCAGCAGTCCCCCCCCAGCGGGAGGGCCCCATACGCAGTATTTT
TRBJ2-3 | once | . | TRBV2 | CASSDRVGTDTQYF | TGTGCCAGCAGTGACAGGGTGGGTACAGATACGCAGTATTTT
TRBJ1-4 | . | . | TRBV20-1 | CSAMGAEKLFF | TGCAGTGCTATGGGAGCGGAAAAACTGTTTTTT
TRBJ2-5 | once | TRBD1 | TRBV11-2 | CASSSTGEETQYF | TGTGCCAGCAGCTCGACAGGGGAGGAGACCCAGTACTTC
TRBJ2-1 | . | . | TRBV27 | CASSPDTAGYNEQFF | TGTGCCAGCAGTCCCGACACGGCGGGGTACAATGAGCAGTTCTTC
TRBJ2-2 | . | . | TRBV5-1 | CASSSGQGMTGELFF | TGCGCCAGCAGCTCGGGCCAGGGAATGACCGGGGAGCTGTTTTTT
TRBJ1-1 | . | . | TRBV5-1 | CASSPFSRATEAFF | TGCGCCAGCAGCCCCTTCTCCAGGGCCACTGAAGCTTTCTTT
TRBJ2-7 | . | . | TRBV19 | CASSIADSEEQYF | TGTGCCAGTAGTATAGCGGACTCGGAAGAGCAGTACTTC
TRBJ1-1 | . | TRBD1 | TRBV18 | CASSLRQGNTEAFF | TGTGCCAGCTCACTGCGACAGGGTAACACTGAAGCTTTCTTT
TRBJ2-5 | . | TRBD2 | TRBV10-3 | CASQGTSQETQYF | TGTGCCAGCCAGGGGACTAGCCAAGAGACCCAGTACTTC
TRBJ1-5 | . | . | TRBV7-9 | CASSLKTSRDSRGNQPQHF | TGTGCCAGCAGCTTAAAAACCTCCCGGGATTCTCGGGGCAATCAGCCCCAGCATTTT
TRBJ2-5 | . | TRBD2 | TRBV28 | CASSPGTRETQYF | TGTGCCAGCAGCCCCGGGACTAGAGAGACCCAGTACTTC